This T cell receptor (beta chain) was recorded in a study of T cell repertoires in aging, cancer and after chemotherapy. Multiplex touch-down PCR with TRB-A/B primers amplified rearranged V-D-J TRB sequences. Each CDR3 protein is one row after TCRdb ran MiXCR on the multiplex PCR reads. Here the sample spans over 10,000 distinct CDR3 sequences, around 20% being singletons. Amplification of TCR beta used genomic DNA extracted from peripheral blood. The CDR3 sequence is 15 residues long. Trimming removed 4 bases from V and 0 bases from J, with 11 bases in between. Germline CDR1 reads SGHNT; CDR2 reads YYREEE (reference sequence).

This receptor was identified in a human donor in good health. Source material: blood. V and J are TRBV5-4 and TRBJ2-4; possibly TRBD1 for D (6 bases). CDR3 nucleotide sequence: TGTGCCAGCAGCCCTGGGGGCGGAGCCAAAAACATTCAGTACTTC. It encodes CASSPGGGAKNIQYF.